This T cell receptor beta chain is from a study of T cell repertoires in cytomegalovirus infection. Study-wide context: Matching HLA type, along with CMV infection, was indicated by public TCR beta signatures.

Ten or more counts support this clonotype. What it binds is unknown. Points from the study as a whole: Clonotypes of TCR beta that were HLA-C-restricted and CMV-specific dominated the ex vivo response. Adding up the frequency of public TCR beta families identified people who carried CMV plus the relevant HLA.

Trimming took off 5 bases at V and 3 bases at J, with 14 bases between the two ends. The CDR3 loop spans 15 amino acids. Germline loops: CDR1 SGHRS, CDR2 YFSETQ. TCRdb used MiXCR to reprocess the reads, holding one entry per CDR3 protein. The data hold about 260,000 distinct CDR3 sequences, with roughly 13% observed a single time. The clonotype was recovered from a human donor in good health (CMV status not recorded). Some clones in this sample may be carry-over from other donors' samples. V usage is TRBV5-1 and J usage is TRBJ2-2; D might be TRBD1 (6 bases). Sequencing was performed on PBMCs. Written as DNA, the CDR3 is TGCGCCAGCAGTTTGACTTCAGGGGACACCGGGGAGCTGTTTTTT. Residues: CASSLTSGDTGELFF.